These 32 T cell receptor beta chains came from one sample sequenced in a study of cytomegalovirus exposure and HLA in healthy donors. TCRdb's copy holds only in-frame clones and misses some; the assay was immunoSEQ multiplex PCR. The sample yields roughly 190,000 clones, around 86% seen once. Sequenced: PBMCs. The receptors derive from a woman between 18 and 29 years old in good health and CMV-seronegative.

This chain connects TRBV5-1 to TRBJ2-2; perhaps TRBD1 as D (6 bases). V was shortened by 0 bases and J by 7 bases, with 19 bases between the two germline ends. This CDR3 is built from 17 residues. Germline CDR1 SGHRS, CDR2 YFSETQ. CDR3 nucleotide sequence: TGCGCCAGCAGCTTGGAAGGGACACCAGGGAAGGGCGGGGAGCTGTTTTTT. Its protein product is CASSLEGTPGKGGELFF. Looking up the rest from reference TRBV5-1 and TRBJ2-2 gives the full variable domain: KAGVTQTPRYLIKTRGQQVTLSCSPISGHRSVSWYQQTPGQGLQFLFEYFSETQRNKGNFPGRFSGRQFSNSRSEMNVSTLELGDSALYLCASSLEGTPGKGGELFFGEGSRLTVL.

This chain connects TRBV9 to TRBJ2-3, with 7 bases fitting TRBD1. This CDR3 is 16 amino acids long. The ends lost 0 bases at V and 0 bases at J; junction bases unmatched: 4. Germline V gene sequence: CDR1 SGDLS, CDR2 YYNGEE. The CDR3, as DNA: TGTGCCAGCAGCGTAGGCAGGGGGTTTAGCACAGATACGCAGTATTTT. Translation gives CASSVGRGFSTDTQYF. The entire variable domain, with the rest obtained from reference TRBV9 and TRBJ2-3, is as follows: DSGVTQTPKHLITATGQRVTLRCSPRSGDLSVYWYQQSLDQGLQFLIQYYNGEERAKGNILERFSAQQFPDLHSELNLSSLELGDSALYFCASSVGRGFSTDTQYFGPGTRLTVL.

This sequence joins TRBV5-1 and TRBJ1-1; the D is unclear. Germline CDR1 reads SGHRS; CDR2 reads YFSETQ. The germline V and J ends were trimmed by 3 bases and 4 bases, with 10 bases remaining between them. CDR3 size: 13 residues. The CDR3: CASSSNIITEAFF. The CDR3 DNA follows: TGCGCCAGCAGCTCCAACATTATCACTGAAGCTTTCTTT. The full variable domain, its missing parts supplied by reference TRBV5-1 and TRBJ1-1, is KAGVTQTPRYLIKTRGQQVTLSCSPISGHRSVSWYQQTPGQGLQFLFEYFSETQRNKGNFPGRFSGRQFSNSRSEMNVSTLELGDSALYLCASSSNIITEAFFGQGTRLTVV.

This clone was seen a handful of times. The gene calls are TRBV19 and TRBJ1-2; a weak D match, TRBD1 (6 bases). CDR3 length: 18 residues. Looked up from germline, CDR1 is LNHDA and CDR2 is SQIVND (reference sequence). The V end lost 5 bases, the J end lost 0 bases, and 22 bases lay between the germline ends. This CDR3 reads CASSRGDGWQGTNYGYTF. Written as DNA, the CDR3 is TGTGCCAGTAGTCGGGGCGATGGGTGGCAGGGGACTAACTATGGCTACACCTTC. Together with reference TRBV19 and TRBJ1-2, the CDR3 gives the full variable domain: DGGITQSPKYLFRKEGQNVTLSCEQNLNHDAMYWYRQDPGQGLRLIYYSQIVNDFQKGDIAEGYSVSREKKESFPLTVTSAQKNPTAFYLCASSRGDGWQGTNYGYTFGSGTRLTVV.

The CDR3 region is CASSVGGREGEKLFF. The DNA for the CDR3 is TGTGCCAGCAGCGTAGGTGGCAGGGAGGGTGAAAAACTGTTTTTT. This chain connects TRBV9 to TRBJ1-4; weak D call: TRBD1 (5 bases). CDR1 and CDR2 (germline): SGDLS, YYNGEE. This CDR3 has 15 residues. The V gene lost 0 bases and the J gene lost 7 bases, with 13 bases spanning the gap. Filled out from reference TRBV9 and TRBJ1-4, the complete variable domain reads DSGVTQTPKHLITATGQRVTLRCSPRSGDLSVYWYQQSLDQGLQFLIQYYNGEERAKGNILERFSAQQFPDLHSELNLSSLELGDSALYFCASSVGGREGEKLFFGSGTQLSVL.

V gene TRBV10-3 combines with J gene TRBJ2-1; 9 bases agree with TRBD1. J was trimmed by 5 bases and V by 6 bases; bases with no gene match: 2. CDR1 and CDR2 from the germline V gene are ENHRY and SYGVKD. This CDR3 has 13 amino acids. The CDR3 sequence: CAIRRDRDNEQFF. In DNA, the CDR3 is TGTGCCATCAGGCGGGACAGGGACAATGAGCAGTTCTTC.

This chain connects TRBV2 to TRBJ2-1; D is possibly TRBD2 (5 bases). The germline V gene has CDR1 SNHLY and CDR2 FYNNEI. The germline V and J ends were trimmed by 6 bases and 4 bases, with 10 bases remaining between them. The CDR3 has 13 residues. The CDR3 nucleotides are TGTGCCAGCAGGGGTAGCGATTACAATGAGCAGTTCTTC. Translating it yields CASRGSDYNEQFF.

J is TRBJ1-6 and V is TRBV30, with 7 bases lining up with TRBD1. This CDR3 comprises 14 residues. Looked up from germline, CDR1 is GTSNPN and CDR2 is SVGIG (reference sequence). With 2 bases clipped from V and 9 bases from J, the junction kept 7 bases outside the gene matches. DNA of the CDR3: TGTGCCTGGAGTCTAGGGGGCGAAAGTTCACCCCTCCACTTT. Amino acids: CAWSLGGESSPLHF.

V gene TRBV7-2 combines with J gene TRBJ1-6; TRBD1 agrees at 8 bases. Germline CDR1 reads SGHTA; CDR2 reads FQGNSA. J was trimmed by 8 bases and V by 2 bases; bases with no gene match: 11. The CDR3 contains 17 residues. The CDR3 DNA reads as TGTGCCAGCAGCTTACCCCGGGACAGGCGGTACGATTCACCCCTCCACTTT. Its protein is CASSLPRDRRYDSPLHF.

The V call is TRBV6-5, the J call TRBJ1-1, with a possible D match to TRBD1 (6 bases). V lost 6 bases, J lost 1 base, and 15 bases lay in between. Looked up from germline, CDR1 is MNHEY and CDR2 is SVGAGI. The CDR3 contains 15 residues. For the CDR3, the DNA is TGTGCCAGCAGAGTCTTCAGGGGTTCGAACACTGAAGCTTTCTTT. Protein product: CASRVFRGSNTEAFF.

The chain combines TRBV4-1 with TRBJ2-1; D is possibly TRBD2 (7 bases). CDR1 MGHRA and CDR2 YSYEKL come from the germline V gene. The V and J ends lost 0 bases and 10 bases respectively, with 19 bases between them. CDR3 length equals 16 residues. The DNA for the CDR3 is TGCGCCAGCAGCCAAGAGAAAGGGGGGGGGCTTAGGGAGCAGTTCTTC. This encodes CASSQEKGGGLREQFF.

This clone was found once. This chain links TRBV6-1 with TRBJ1-5; 8 nucleotides match TRBD1. V lost 7 bases, J lost 4 bases, and 6 bases stayed unmatched. From germline, CDR1 is MNHNS and CDR2 SASEGT. The CDR3 loop spans 14 amino acids. This CDR3 reads CASTGRGRNQPQHF. CDR3 coding DNA: TGTGCCAGCACCGGCAGGGGGCGGAATCAGCCCCAGCATTTT.

The DNA for the CDR3 is TGTGCCAGCAGTGTGCGGGGGGGCACCGGGGAGCTGTTTTTT. It encodes CASSVRGGTGELFF. The V gene is TRBV2, the J gene TRBJ2-2; 9 positions match TRBD2. The CDR3 is 14 residues long. Trimming took 4 bases from V and 4 from J; bases not matched to a gene: 1. Germline V gene lookup returns CDR1 SNHLY and CDR2 FYNNEI.

The V and J genes are TRBV5-1 and TRBJ2-5; 13 bases are shared with TRBD2. Germline CDR1 and CDR2: SGHRS and YFSETQ. With V trimmed by 4 bases and J by 6 bases, 12 bases remained unmatched. The CDR3 is 17 residues long. The CDR3 coding sequence is TGCGCCAGCAGCCCAGCAGGAGGACTAGCGGGAGCCAAGACCCAGTACTTC. This encodes CASSPAGGLAGAKTQYF. Together with reference TRBV5-1 and TRBJ2-5, the CDR3 gives the full variable domain: KAGVTQTPRYLIKTRGQQVTLSCSPISGHRSVSWYQQTPGQGLQFLFEYFSETQRNKGNFPGRFSGRQFSNSRSEMNVSTLELGDSALYLCASSPAGGLAGAKTQYFGPGTRLLVL.

This clone appeared once. The J gene is TRBJ1-5, the V gene TRBV19; TRBD1 aligns across 9 bases. This CDR3 spans 16 amino acids. CDR1 and CDR2 (germline): LNHDA, SQIVND (reference sequence). V gave up 3 bases and J gave up 1 base; unmatched junction bases: 4. In DNA form, the CDR3 reads TGTGCCAGTAGTATTTCAGGGACAGGGAGCAATCAGCCCCAGCATTTT. Protein sequence: CASSISGTGSNQPQHF.

This chain joins TRBV18 and TRBJ1-2; TRBD1 matches 7 bases. Germline V gene lookup returns CDR1 KGHSH and CDR2 LQKENI. The CDR3 loop spans 13 amino acids. The trim removed 3 bases at V and 6 bases at J, leaving 4 bases unmatched. The chain's CDR3 is CASSPNRGDGYTF. Written as DNA, the CDR3 is TGTGCCAGCTCACCCAACAGGGGTGATGGCTACACCTTC.

In its sample, this clone was seen many times. The genes are TRBV4-1 and TRBJ1-2, with D possibly being TRBD1 (5 bases). Trimming shortened V by 4 bases and J by 6 bases, and 18 bases separated the two germline ends. This CDR3 is 15 amino acids long. Germline V gene sequence: CDR1 MGHRA, CDR2 YSYEKL. The CDR3 coding sequence is TGCGCCAGCAGCCTGACAGTCCTCTCGTCTCATGGCTACACCTTC. This sequence encodes CASSLTVLSSHGYTF.

The rearrangement joins TRBV5-4 to TRBJ2-4; 9 bases align to TRBD1. In germline, CDR1 is SGHNT, CDR2 YYREEE (reference sequence). The CDR3 sequence is 15 residues long. Trimming at V came to 0 bases and at J to 8 bases, leaving 6 bases not matched to a gene. The CDR3 DNA is TGTGCCAGCAGCTTGGGACAGGGGGTTAATGACATTCAGTACTTC. Its translation is CASSLGQGVNDIQYF. Complete variable domain (other parts from reference TRBV5-4 and TRBJ2-4): ETGVTQSPTHLIKTRGQQVTLRCSSQSGHNTVSWYQQALGQGPQFIFQYYREEENGRGNFPPRFSGLQFPNYSSELNVNALELDDSALYLCASSLGQGVNDIQYFGAGTRLSVL.

CDR3 coding DNA: TGTGCCAGCAGCACGGGGACTAGCGGAGGCACAGATACGCAGTATTTT. Protein sequence: CASSTGTSGGTDTQYF. The rearrangement links TRBV7-7 to TRBJ2-3, with TRBD2 identical over 11 bases. The CDR3 is 16 residues long. The V gene's germline CDR1 is SSHAT and CDR2 FNYEAQ (reference sequence). V lost 5 bases to trimming and J lost 1 base; unmatched junction nucleotides: 5.

The CDR3 region has the DNA TGCGCCAGCAGCCCATCGGTGGGGGGGGACTACGAGCAGTACTTC. Its translation is CASSPSVGGDYEQYF. J is TRBJ2-7 and V is TRBV5-1, with 7 bases identical to TRBD2. J gave up 3 bases and V 4 bases, and 10 bases lay outside the gene matches. CDR1 is SGHRS, CDR2 YFSETQ, per germline. CDR3 length: 15 residues.

This chain uses TRBV9 with TRBJ2-7, with 10 bases aligning to TRBD2. The ends lost 1 base at V and 6 bases at J; junction bases unmatched: 7. The CDR3 consists of 15 residues. Per the germline V gene, CDR1 is SGDLS and CDR2 is YYNGEE. The CDR3 DNA follows: TGTGCCAGCAGCGTAAGCGGGAGGGGAGACGTCGAGCAGTACTTC. Amino acid sequence: CASSVSGRGDVEQYF.

The genes are TRBV6-5 and TRBJ2-2, with 10 bases lining up with TRBD2. CDR3 length: 14 amino acids. CDR1 MNHEY and CDR2 SVGAGI come from the germline V gene. J lost 5 bases, V lost 6 bases, and 3 bases had no gene match. For the CDR3, the DNA is TGTGCCAGCAGGGTAGCGGGAGGAACCGGGGAGCTGTTTTTT. This sequence encodes CASRVAGGTGELFF.

The rearrangement joins TRBV4-1 to TRBJ1-3; no definite D call. The CDR3 sequence is 17 residues long. Germline V gene sequence: CDR1 MGHRA, CDR2 YSYEKL. Between the trimmed V and J ends, which lost 4 bases and 0 bases, there was a span of 16 bases. Written as DNA, the CDR3 is TGCGCCAGCAGCCTCGAGGCCCAACGCAGCTCTGGAAACACCATATATTTT. Translation: CASSLEAQRSSGNTIYF.

The J gene is TRBJ2-7, the V gene TRBV6-6; 8 bases align to TRBD1. J was trimmed by 5 bases and V by 4 bases; bases with no gene match: 4. Germline CDR1 MNHNY, CDR2 SVGAGI (reference sequence). The CDR3 runs 13 residues. CDR3 protein: CASSLTGVDEQYF. DNA of the CDR3: TGTGCCAGCAGTTTGACAGGGGTAGACGAGCAGTACTTC.

The CDR3 DNA is TGTGCCAGCAGCTTGATGGTGACCGGGGATTATGGCTACACCTTC. Translation: CASSLMVTGDYGYTF. The chain has TRBV7-2 and TRBJ1-2; D not resolved. Per the germline V gene, CDR1 is SGHTA and CDR2 is FQGNSA. The V and J ends lost 3 bases and 5 bases respectively, with 16 bases between them. This CDR3 region has 15 residues.

This chain links TRBV18 with TRBJ1-1; D is possibly TRBD1 (5 bases). The CDR3 is 16 amino acids. CDR1 is KGHSH and CDR2 is LQKENI in the germline V gene. The germline V and J ends were trimmed by 0 bases and 1 base, with 12 bases remaining between them. This CDR3 is CASSPPLSQANTEAFF. The DNA for the CDR3 is TGTGCCAGCTCACCACCGCTTTCACAGGCGAACACTGAAGCTTTCTTT.

A single count supports this clone. The V and J genes are TRBV27 and TRBJ1-1; 9 bases are a match to TRBD1. The CDR3 has 17 amino acids. The germline V gene has CDR1 MNHEY and CDR2 SMNVEV (reference sequence). V gave up 5 bases and J gave up 3 bases; unmatched junction bases: 13. The CDR3 region has the DNA TGTGCCAGCAGTGGGGGGGGGACAGGGAGAATTGACACTGAAGCTTTCTTT. Translating gives CASSGGGTGRIDTEAFF.

The chain has TRBV5-4 and TRBJ2-1; a weak D match, TRBD1 (6 bases). Trimming removed 2 bases from V and 2 bases from J, with 11 bases in between. The CDR3 runs to 15 residues. Germline assignment: CDR1 SGHNT and CDR2 YYREEE (reference sequence). The CDR3 here is CASSLQGWAYNEQFF. The CDR3 nucleotides read TGTGCCAGCAGCTTACAGGGTTGGGCCTACAATGAGCAGTTCTTC.

The chain uses TRBV13 and TRBJ2-2, with 13 bases fitting TRBD2. This CDR3 spans 16 amino acids. Germline loops: CDR1 PRHDT, CDR2 FYEKMQ (reference sequence). V lost 0 bases to trimming and J lost 6 bases; unmatched junction nucleotides: 1. The CDR3, as DNA: TGTGCCAGCAGCTTAGGACTAGCGGGAGGGCCCGGGGAGCTGTTTTTT. Translated: CASSLGLAGGPGELFF. Filled out from reference TRBV13 and TRBJ2-2, the complete variable domain reads AAGVIQSPRHLIKEKRETATLKCYPIPRHDTVYWYQQGPGQDPQFLISFYEKMQSDKGSIPDRFSAQQFSDYHSELNMSSLELGDSALYFCASSLGLAGGPGELFFGEGSRLTVL.

The chain links TRBV30 to TRBJ2-2, with D maybe TRBD2 (6 bases). Germline V gene lookup returns CDR1 GTSNPN and CDR2 SVGIG (reference sequence). This CDR3 is built from 15 residues. The V end lost 2 bases, the J end lost 3 bases, and 13 bases lay between the germline ends. CDR3 amino acids: CAWSFFGGHTGELFF. The CDR3 bases are TGTGCCTGGAGTTTTTTCGGGGGACACACCGGGGAGCTGTTTTTT.

This chain connects TRBV7-7 to TRBJ2-7; D might be TRBD1 (6 bases). The CDR3 has 13 residues. V lost 5 bases to trimming and J lost 2 bases, with 10 bases between them. Germline-derived CDR1 and CDR2 are SSHAT and FNYEAQ (reference sequence). CDR3 nucleotide sequence: TGTGCCAGCAGCCGAGACAGGACCTACGAGCAGTACTTC. It translates to CASSRDRTYEQYF.

The CDR3 here is CASSQPQGTIYF. The CDR3 region has the DNA TGCGCCAGCAGCCAACCACAGGGGACCATATATTTT. V and J are TRBV4-1 and TRBJ1-3; 7 nucleotides align to TRBD1. CDR3 length: 12 amino acids. V was clipped by 2 bases and J by 10 bases; unmatched bases: 2. CDR1 and CDR2 from the germline V gene are MGHRA and YSYEKL.